This is a list of T cell receptor beta chains from one sample in a study of early T cells in non-severe SARS-CoV-2 infection. TCRdb fed the 5' RACE reads into MiXCR, producing one record per CDR3 protein. Of around 76,000 distinct CDR3 sequences in the sample, roughly 10% were seen once. Input material: whole blood. The receptors were sampled from an adult who was a healthcare worker with PCR-confirmed SARS-CoV-2 infection or an uninfected control (not recorded which). Each CDR3 is given with its conserved first and last residue. D genes are given only for firm matches. Clone size is stated in some rows and not others, as once, few, many or a class when expanded.

>TRBV5-5|-|many
CASSLAGSYSNQPQHF
>TRBV5-1|TRBD2|many
CASSLALAGGRSSYNEQFF
>TRBV5-5|TRBD1|-
CASSLYRGEKLFF
>TRBV27|TRBD1|few
CATKRTGSYGYTF
>TRBV6-2/TRBV6-3|TRBD1|many
CASSYEDRDRHTEAFF
>TRBV7-2|TRBD2|-
CASSLVLSGGLSTDTQYF
>TRBV9|-|-
CASSEGPFNSPLHF
>TRBV30|TRBD1|-
CALTWTGNTEAFF
>TRBV6-2/TRBV6-3|-|-
CASSYDPQTRTLENTEAFF
>TRBV7-2|TRBD2|-
CASSPRLAGDTGELFF
>TRBV7-8|-|-
CASSLVKTQLESNEQFF
>TRBV29-1|-|-
CSVDGTVNEQFF
>TRBV7-8|-|-
CASSLVVRDNEKLFF
>TRBV13|-|-
CASSSTSRFNEQFF
>TRBV19|-|many
CASSIVADQETQYF
>TRBV4-2|TRBD1|-
CASSQHRGGYTF
>TRBV12-3/TRBV12-4|-|-
CASSLFGNTIYF
>TRBV19|-|few
CASSTTAMNTEAFF
>TRBV19|TRBD1|-
CASRKQGAAQPQHF
>TRBV12-3/TRBV12-4|TRBD2|many
CASRRSGGTYEQYF
>TRBV5-1|-|many
CASVRSPFSAAPDTQYF
>TRBV4-1|-|-
CASSQLRGVADYGYTF
>TRBV12-3/TRBV12-4|-|many
CASSQQANYGYTF
>TRBV7-2|-|many
CASSPLLEVANEQFF
>TRBV7-8|TRBD1|few
CASSSRTGGSNQPQHF